The 31 T cell receptor beta chains below were found in one sample sequenced in a study of CD8+CD57+ T cells in acquired aplastic anemia. The TCR beta profiling, which covered VDJ combination and CDR3 sequence, was carried out using genomic DNA as the template. TCRdb reprocessed the reads with MiXCR, giving one entry per CDR3 protein. The sample records about 150,000 distinct CDR3 sequences, 40% to 60% being singletons. An expansion of CD8+CD57+ cells by flow cytometry had been shown in patients chosen for sequencing. Sequenced input: sorted CD4+, CD8+, or CD8+CD57+ T cells (not recorded which) from PBMCs. These receptors all come from a human donor with aplastic anemia.

In this sample, this clonotype turned up many times. The chain couples TRBV29-1 to TRBJ2-3, with a tentative D call TRBD1 (6 bases). The V end was cut by 2 bases, the J end by 3 bases, with 18 bases between. The germline V gene has CDR1 SQVTM and CDR2 ANQGSEA. The CDR3 consists of 16 residues. Here the CDR3 reads CSVETPGDPGTDTQYF. The CDR3 nucleotides are TGCAGCGTTGAAACGCCAGGGGACCCAGGGACAGATACGCAGTATTTT.

The chain employs TRBV24-1 and TRBJ2-7; D gene ambiguous. The CDR3 is made up of 12 amino acids. The germline CDR1 and CDR2 sequences are KGHDR and SFDVKD. Between the trimmed V and J ends, which lost 9 bases and 4 bases, there was a span of 12 bases. CDR3 DNA sequence: TGTGCCACCTCGGGTCAGAATTACGAGCAGTACTTC. This sequence encodes CATSGQNYEQYF.

The chain has TRBV20-1 and TRBJ1-5; D unresolved. Germline CDR1 reads DFQATT; CDR2 reads SNEGSKA (reference sequence). Trimming removed 6 bases at V and 11 bases at J, with 14 bases between. This CDR3 spans 11 amino acids. The CDR3 loop is CSAEDGVAQHF. The CDR3 coding sequence is TGCAGTGCAGAAGACGGGGTTGCCCAGCATTTT.

This clonotype occurred many times. The J gene is TRBJ1-1, the V gene TRBV19; D gene ambiguous. The CDR3 contains 13 residues. Deletions cut 5 bases from V and 2 bases from J, with 9 bases between. Germline assignment: CDR1 LNHDA and CDR2 SQIVND (reference sequence). The CDR3 protein is CASSSWGNTEAFF. The DNA of the CDR3 is TGTGCCAGTAGTTCTTGGGGTAACACTGAAGCTTTCTTT.

The gene calls are TRBV30 and TRBJ1-1, with 7 bases identical to TRBD1. The V gene's germline CDR1 is GTSNPN and CDR2 SVGIG (reference sequence). With V trimmed by 4 bases and J by 1 base, 9 bases remained unmatched. The CDR3 has 15 residues. The chain's CDR3 is CAWITKGAGNTEAFF. The CDR3 nucleotides read TGTGCCTGGATTACCAAGGGGGCGGGGAACACTGAAGCTTTCTTT.

This chain joins TRBV10-2 and TRBJ2-7; 13 bases align to TRBD2. This CDR3 spans 14 amino acids. Germline V lookup: CDR1 WSHSY, CDR2 SAAADI. With 6 bases clipped from V and 9 bases from J, the junction kept 8 bases outside the gene matches. The CDR3 nucleotides are TGCGCCAGCAGACTAGCGGGAGGGCCAATTGGGCAGTACTTC. Translated: CASRLAGGPIGQYF.

This clonotype was seen repeatedly, ten times or more. The V call is TRBV19, the J call TRBJ2-7; D ambiguous. The CDR3 totals 15 residues. CDR1 and CDR2 from the germline V gene are LNHDA and SQIVND (reference sequence). The V gene lost 1 base and the J gene lost 0 bases, with 10 bases spanning the gap. The CDR3 DNA reads as TGTGCCAGTAGTATAGCGGCGGAGAGCTCCTACGAGCAGTACTTC. It specifies CASSIAAESSYEQYF.

This clonotype was seen a few times. The J gene is TRBJ1-2, the V gene TRBV4-1; D not resolved. The germline V and J ends were trimmed by 0 bases and 5 bases, with 19 bases remaining between them. The CDR3 consists of 17 residues. CDR1 MGHRA and CDR2 YSYEKL come from the germline V gene. The DNA for the CDR3 is TGCGCCAGCAGCCAAGATGACCTTGTACAGAGGGTTTATGGCTACACCTTC. It is translated as CASSQDDLVQRVYGYTF.

This clonotype showed up many times. The V gene is TRBV7-9, the J gene TRBJ1-2; 7 bases agree with TRBD1. The CDR3 loop spans 15 amino acids. The germline gives CDR1 SEHNR, CDR2 FQNEAQ (reference sequence). V gave up 5 bases and J gave up 4 bases; unmatched junction bases: 10. CDR3 in amino acids: CASSATGATAYGYTF. The CDR3 nucleotides are TGTGCCAGCAGCGCCACAGGGGCCACCGCCTATGGCTACACCTTC.

The table lists this clonotype with many counts. J is TRBJ2-5 and V is TRBV20-1; 8 positions match TRBD2. CDR1 and CDR2 from the germline V gene are DFQATT and SNEGSKA (reference sequence). The CDR3 extends over 23 amino acids. V dropped 0 bases and J dropped 5; count of bases not matched to a gene: 32. The CDR3 DNA reads TGCAGTGCTAGAGATACGGGGGGGCTCTCCACGGCCGACCAATTGATGGTACAGGAGACCCAGTACTTC. It yields the protein CSARDTGGLSTADQLMVQETQYF.

This clonotype was detected once. The V call is TRBV15, the J call TRBJ2-3, with a weak D call TRBD1 (6 bases). This CDR3 is built from 14 residues. CDR1 is LNHNV, CDR2 YYDKDF, per germline (reference sequence). V was pared by 0 bases and J by 4 bases, with 8 bases between. The chain's CDR3 is CATSRDRGADTQYF. CDR3 DNA: TGTGCCACCAGCAGAGACAGGGGTGCAGATACGCAGTATTTT.

This chain links TRBV2 with TRBJ2-7; D could derive from TRBD1 or TRBD2 (5 bases each). CDR3 length: 15 residues. Deletions cut 6 bases from V and 3 bases from J, with 18 bases between. Germline-derived CDR1 and CDR2 are SNHLY and FYNNEI. CDR3 sequence (DNA): TGTGCCAGCAGCTCATACGGGGCGAACCTCTACGAGCAGTACTTC. Its translation: CASSSYGANLYEQYF.

Many counts were recorded for this clonotype. The junction departs from germline at one end; a sequencing error may be responsible. The rearrangement joins TRBV25-1 to TRBJ1-1; 9 bases agree with TRBD1. In germline, CDR1 is MGHDK, CDR2 SYGVNS. CDR3 length equals 13 residues. DNA of the CDR3: TGTGCCAGCAGTGAATATGAGGACAGGGGCTTACTCTTT. Its protein is CASSEYEDRGLLF.

This clonotype was found many times. V usage is TRBV7-3 and J usage is TRBJ1-5; possible D gene TRBD1, 6 bases. This CDR3 has 17 amino acids. CDR1 is SGHTA and CDR2 is FQGTGA in the germline V gene. V lost 1 base and J 6 bases, leaving 19 bases between the germline ends. CDR3 amino acids: CASSLNRRGERPQPQHF. CDR3 nucleotides: TGTGCCAGCAGCTTAAATCGTAGGGGGGAAAGACCTCAGCCCCAGCATTTT. Drawing the rest from reference TRBV7-3 and TRBJ1-5, the complete variable domain is GAGVSQTPSNKVTEKGKYVELRCDPISGHTALYWYRQSLGQGPEFLIYFQGTGAADDSGLPNDRFFAVRPEGSVSTLKIQRTERGDSAVYLCASSLNRRGERPQPQHFGDGTRLSIL.

This clonotype was observed many times. V usage is TRBV4-2 and J usage is TRBJ2-1; no clear D gene. The germline V gene encodes CDR1 LGHNA and CDR2 YNFKEQ. V was pared by 0 bases and J by 6 bases, with 9 bases between. CDR3 length equals 14 residues. The CDR3 protein is CASSQEGFVNEQFF. The CDR3 nucleotides are TGTGCCAGCAGCCAAGAGGGGTTCGTCAATGAGCAGTTCTTC.

This clonotype was counted a few times. The gene calls are TRBV30 and TRBJ2-7; tentative D call: TRBD2 (6 bases). Per the germline V gene, CDR1 is GTSNPN and CDR2 is SVGIG (reference sequence). The germline V and J ends were trimmed by 3 bases and 0 bases, with 9 bases remaining between them. The CDR3 is 13 amino acids. In nucleotides, the CDR3 is TGTGCCTGGAGAGGAGGGAGCTCCTACGAGCAGTACTTC. As protein: CAWRGGSSYEQYF.

V usage is TRBV10-1 and J usage is TRBJ2-3; no clear D. V shed 4 bases and J shed 6 bases, with 14 bases lying between them. Looked up from germline, CDR1 is WNHNN and CDR2 is SYGVQD (reference sequence). The CDR3 consists of 14 residues. The CDR3 loop reads CASSATQRWDTQYF. The CDR3 coding sequence is TGCGCCAGCAGTGCAACGCAACGGTGGGATACGCAGTATTTT.

The chain carries TRBV2 and TRBJ1-5; tentatively, D is TRBD1 (6 bases). This CDR3 is 14 amino acids long. Germline values: CDR1 SNHLY, CDR2 FYNNEI. V lost 1 base, J lost 5 bases, and 9 bases lay in between. The DNA of the CDR3 is TGTGCCAGCAGTGAAGGTGGGGGGCATCAGCCCCAGCATTTT. Protein product: CASSEGGGHQPQHF.

Turning to this clonotype: A much larger clone is a single base away; this may be a read error. Since no conserved phenylalanine or tryptophan closes the CDR3, a read error is the likely cause. The rearrangement uses TRBV4-2 and TRBJ1-6, with 7 bases lining up with TRBD1. The CDR3 extends over 17 amino acids. Unmatched junction bases numbered 8, after V lost 6 bases and J lost 0 bases. Germline CDR1 is LGHNA and CDR2 is YNFKEQ. The CDR3: CASSREQGNSYNSPLHL. The DNA of the CDR3 is TGTGCCAGCAGTCGTGAACAGGGGAACTCCTATAATTCACCCCTCCACCTT.

This chain joins TRBV25-1 and TRBJ2-7, with TRBD1 matching over 9 bases. The CDR3 extends over 16 amino acids. Per germline, CDR1 MGHDK and CDR2 SYGVNS. V dropped 4 bases and J dropped 7; count of bases not matched to a gene: 14. CDR3 DNA: TGTGCCAGCAGTGGATCCGGGACAGGGCCCTTCGGGGAGCAGTACTTC. Residues: CASSGSGTGPFGEQYF.

A note on this clonotype: This may be a read error: a much more frequent sequence differs by one nucleotide. The V and J genes are TRBV6-2 or TRBV6-3 and TRBJ2-3; TRBD2 is a possible D gene (6 bases). The V gene lost 2 bases and the J gene lost 2 bases, with 11 bases spanning the gap. The CDR3 has 15 amino acids. Germline values: CDR1 MNHEY, CDR2 SVGEGT. The CDR3 coding sequence is TGTGCCAGCAGTTACGGCGGGGTTACCACAGATACGCAGTATTTT. Protein: CASSYGGVTTDTQYF.

The genes are TRBV7-6 and TRBJ2-5; the D gene is possibly TRBD1 (6 bases). Germline V CDR1 and CDR2: SGHVS, FNYEAQ. The CDR3 has 14 amino acids. Trimming removed 5 bases at V and 5 bases at J, with 15 bases between. The DNA for the CDR3 is TGTGCCAGCAGCCCCCCGGACAGAGCGGAGACCCAGTACTTC. Protein product: CASSPPDRAETQYF. Supplemented by reference TRBV7-6 and TRBJ2-5, the full variable domain reads GAGVSQSPRYKVTKRGQDVALRCDPISGHVSLYWYRQALGQGPEFLTYFNYEAQQDKSGLPNDRFSAERPEGSISTLTIQRTEQRDSAMYRCASSPPDRAETQYFGPGTRLLVL.

The chain couples TRBV20-1 to TRBJ2-1; weak D call: TRBD2 (5 bases). CDR3 length equals 15 residues. V was clipped by 1 base and J by 3 bases, with 13 bases between them. Looked up from germline, CDR1 is DFQATT and CDR2 is SNEGSKA (reference sequence). CDR3 DNA sequence: TGCAGTGCTAGAGTGGGGAACCGGGACTACAATGAGCAGTTCTTC. Translation gives CSARVGNRDYNEQFF.

Ten or more counts support this clonotype. J is TRBJ2-7 and V is TRBV13, with D perhaps matching TRBD1 (6 bases). The CDR3 has 13 residues. V shed 4 bases and J shed 3 bases, with 10 bases lying between them. CDR1 PRHDT and CDR2 FYEKMQ come from the germline V gene (reference sequence). CDR3 amino acids: CASSYRDNYEQYF. In nucleotides, the CDR3 is TGTGCCAGCAGCTACCGGGACAACTACGAGCAGTACTTC.

This chain links TRBV20-1 with TRBJ2-7, with 12 bases fitting TRBD2. Germline values: CDR1 DFQATT, CDR2 SNEGSKA (reference sequence). The CDR3 consists of 15 residues. V trimming: 3 bases; J trimming: 4 bases; junction bases outside the gene matches: 7. The DNA of the CDR3 is TGCAGTGCTAGCAGGGCCCTAGCGGGGGGGTACGAGCAGTACTTC. Amino acids: CSASRALAGGYEQYF.

This clonotype was seen a single time. The gene calls are TRBV10-3 and TRBJ1-2; D is undetermined. The CDR3 sequence is 13 residues long. The germline V gene has CDR1 ENHRY and CDR2 SYGVKD. V was clipped by 7 bases and J by 5 bases, with 14 bases between them. This chain's CDR3 is CAITSDRFYGYTF. The CDR3 region has the DNA TGTGCCATCACCAGTGACCGGTTTTATGGCTACACCTTC.

This clonotype was seen only a few times. The chain joins TRBV12-3 or TRBV12-4 to TRBJ1-2, with D possibly TRBD1 on 6 matching bases. The CDR3 length is 15 residues. V lost 0 bases to trimming and J lost 2 bases, with 10 bases between them. The CDR3 spells CASSLAWDNNYGYTF. As DNA, the CDR3 is TGTGCCAGCAGTTTAGCCTGGGACAACAACTATGGCTACACCTTC.

This clonotype was counted between two and nine times. This chain joins TRBV30 and TRBJ2-3; tentatively, D is TRBD1 (5 bases). V shed 0 bases and J shed 1 base, with 11 bases lying between them. CDR1 and CDR2 from the germline V gene are GTSNPN and SVGIG (reference sequence). CDR3 length equals 15 residues. CDR3 in DNA: TGTGCCTGGAGTGTTATAGGGGCAGGCACAGATACGCAGTATTTT. Protein: CAWSVIGAGTDTQYF.

The V gene is TRBV2, the J gene TRBJ2-7; possibly TRBD1 for D (7 bases). Germline CDR1 and CDR2: SNHLY and FYNNEI. Trimming cost V 6 bases and J 5 bases, with 17 bases left between them. The CDR3 sequence is 14 residues long. For the CDR3, the DNA is TGTGCCAGCAGCCACGGAGGGGGCTCAGACGAGCAGTACTTC. Encoded protein: CASSHGGGSDEQYF.

This rearrangement joins TRBV29-1 to TRBJ1-2; TRBD1 agrees at 8 bases. From germline, CDR1 is SQVTM and CDR2 ANQGSEA. The CDR3 has 14 residues. J lost 2 bases, V lost 3 bases, and 5 bases had no gene match. In nucleotides, the CDR3 is TGCAGCGTTGAGAGGAACAGGGGGAACTATGGCTACACCTTC. It specifies CSVERNRGNYGYTF.

This clonotype was recorded at least ten times. V is TRBV2 and J is TRBJ2-3; TRBD2 is a possible D gene (5 bases). Looked up from germline, CDR1 is SNHLY and CDR2 is FYNNEI. V lost 8 bases to trimming and J lost 5 bases, with 17 bases between them. The CDR3 extends over 14 amino acids. The CDR3 sequence: CASLRPGSGDTQYF. CDR3 in DNA: TGTGCCAGCCTTAGACCGGGAAGTGGAGATACGCAGTATTTT.